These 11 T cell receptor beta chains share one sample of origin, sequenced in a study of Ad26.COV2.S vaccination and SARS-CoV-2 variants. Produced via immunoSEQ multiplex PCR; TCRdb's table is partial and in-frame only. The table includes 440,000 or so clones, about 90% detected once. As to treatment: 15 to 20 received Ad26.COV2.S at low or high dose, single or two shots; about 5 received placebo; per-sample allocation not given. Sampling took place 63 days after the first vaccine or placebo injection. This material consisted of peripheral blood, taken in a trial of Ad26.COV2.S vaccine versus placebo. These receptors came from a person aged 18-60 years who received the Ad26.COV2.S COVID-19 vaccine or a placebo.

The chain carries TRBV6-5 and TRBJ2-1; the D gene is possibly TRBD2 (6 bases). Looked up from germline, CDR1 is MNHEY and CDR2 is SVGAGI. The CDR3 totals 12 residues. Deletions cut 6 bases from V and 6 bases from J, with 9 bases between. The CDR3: CASRPTSNEQFF. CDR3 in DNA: TGTGCCAGCAGGCCGACTAGCAATGAGCAGTTCTTC.

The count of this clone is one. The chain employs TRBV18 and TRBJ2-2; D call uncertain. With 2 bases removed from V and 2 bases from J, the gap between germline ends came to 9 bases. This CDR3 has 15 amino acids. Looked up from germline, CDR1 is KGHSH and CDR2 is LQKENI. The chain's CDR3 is CASSPSARNTGELFF. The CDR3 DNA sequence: TGTGCCAGCTCACCAAGTGCCCGAAACACCGGGGAGCTGTTTTTT. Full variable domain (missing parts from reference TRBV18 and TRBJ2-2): NAGVMQNPRHLVRRRGQEARLRCSPMKGHSHVYWYRQLPEEGLKFMVYLQKENIIDESGMPKERFSAEFPKEGPSILRIQQVVRGDSAAYFCASSPSARNTGELFFGEGSRLTVL.

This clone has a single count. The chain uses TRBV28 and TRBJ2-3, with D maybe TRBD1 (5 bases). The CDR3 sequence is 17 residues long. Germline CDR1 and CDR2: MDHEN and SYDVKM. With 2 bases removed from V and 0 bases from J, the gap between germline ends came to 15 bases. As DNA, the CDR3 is TGTGCCAGCAGTTTAATACAGGAGATAACTAGCACAGATACGCAGTATTTT. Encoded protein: CASSLIQEITSTDTQYF. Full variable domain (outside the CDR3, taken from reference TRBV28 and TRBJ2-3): DVKVTQSSRYLVKRTGEKVFLECVQDMDHENMFWYRQDPGLGLRLIYFSYDVKMKEKGDIPEGYSVSREKKERFSLILESASTNQTSMYLCASSLIQEITSTDTQYFGPGTRLTVL.

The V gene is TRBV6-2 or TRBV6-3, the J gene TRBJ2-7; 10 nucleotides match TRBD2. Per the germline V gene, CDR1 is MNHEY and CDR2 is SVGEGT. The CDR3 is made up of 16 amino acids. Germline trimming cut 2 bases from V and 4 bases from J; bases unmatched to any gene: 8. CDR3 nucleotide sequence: TGTGCCAGCAGTTACCCGAGCGGGAGGGCCAGTTACGAGCAGTACTTC. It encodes CASSYPSGRASYEQYF.

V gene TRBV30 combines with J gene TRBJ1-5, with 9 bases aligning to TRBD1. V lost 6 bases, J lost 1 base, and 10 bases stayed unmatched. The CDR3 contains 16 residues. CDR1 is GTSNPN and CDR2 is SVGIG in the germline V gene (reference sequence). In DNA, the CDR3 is TGTGCCTGTGACCCGGGACAGGGAGGAAGCAATCAGCCCCAGCATTTT. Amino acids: CACDPGQGGSNQPQHF.

The CDR3 reads CASSVVEGQGAPEAFF. The CDR3 nucleotides read TGTGCCAGCAGCGTAGTAGAGGGACAGGGGGCACCTGAAGCTTTCTTT. J is TRBJ1-1 and V is TRBV9; 12 bases are a match to TRBD1. The CDR3 spans 16 residues. Germline trimming cut 0 bases from V and 6 bases from J; bases unmatched to any gene: 6. CDR1 is SGDLS, CDR2 YYNGEE, per germline. Complete variable domain (other parts from reference TRBV9 and TRBJ1-1): DSGVTQTPKHLITATGQRVTLRCSPRSGDLSVYWYQQSLDQGLQFLIQYYNGEERAKGNILERFSAQQFPDLHSELNLSSLELGDSALYFCASSVVEGQGAPEAFFGQGTRLTVV.

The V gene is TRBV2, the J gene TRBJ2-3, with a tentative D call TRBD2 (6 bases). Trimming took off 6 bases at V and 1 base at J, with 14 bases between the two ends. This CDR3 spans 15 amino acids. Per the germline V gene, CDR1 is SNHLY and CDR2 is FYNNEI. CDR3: CASSGGLGGTDTQYF. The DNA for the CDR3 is TGTGCCAGCAGCGGGGGTCTGGGCGGCACAGATACGCAGTATTTT.

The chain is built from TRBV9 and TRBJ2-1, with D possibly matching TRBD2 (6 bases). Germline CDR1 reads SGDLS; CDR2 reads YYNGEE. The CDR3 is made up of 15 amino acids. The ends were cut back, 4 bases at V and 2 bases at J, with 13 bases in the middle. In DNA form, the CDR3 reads TGTGCCAGCAGCTTTAAAGCGGGCCCCTACAATGAGCAGTTCTTC. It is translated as CASSFKAGPYNEQFF.

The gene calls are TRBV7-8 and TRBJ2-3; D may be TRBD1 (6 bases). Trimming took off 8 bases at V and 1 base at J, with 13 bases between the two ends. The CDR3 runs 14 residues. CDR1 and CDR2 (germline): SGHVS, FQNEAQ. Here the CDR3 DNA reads TGTGCCAGCTCTGCAGGGGTTGGCACAGATACGCAGTATTTT. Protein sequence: CASSAGVGTDTQYF.

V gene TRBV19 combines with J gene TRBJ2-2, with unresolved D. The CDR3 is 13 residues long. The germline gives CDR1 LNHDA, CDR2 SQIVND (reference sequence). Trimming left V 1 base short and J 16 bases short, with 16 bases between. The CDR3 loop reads CASSIAQTLGPFF. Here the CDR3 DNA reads TGTGCCAGTAGTATAGCGCAGACCCTAGGGCCGTTTTTT.

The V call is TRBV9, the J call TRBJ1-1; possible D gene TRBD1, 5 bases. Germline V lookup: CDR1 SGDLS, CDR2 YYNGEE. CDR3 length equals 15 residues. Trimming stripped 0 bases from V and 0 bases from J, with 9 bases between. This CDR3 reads CASSVERTMNTEAFF. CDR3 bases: TGTGCCAGCAGCGTAGAGAGGACAATGAACACTGAAGCTTTCTTT.